This TCR beta chain is drawn from a study of blood T cell repertoires in COVID-19 (TCRdb year 2020). Some background on the complete study: The collaborator samples originated in the United States, Italy and Spain and spanned the acute and convalescent phases of COVID-19. The material from the prospective study consisted of cDNA or gDNA derived from T cells, B-cell-depleted T cells, or PBMCs. The dataset comprised deeply sampled blood TCRbeta repertoires from subjects exposed to, actively infected with, or recovered from COVID-19. The repertoires were released in a freely available public database meant as a resource for research on the immune response to SARS-CoV-2. The samples were drawn from two sources: the first 160 participants of the ongoing ImmuneRACE study, and fewer than 1,500 subjects contributed by 6 global collaborators. A de-identified subject ID, COVID-19 status, age in years and sex were almost always included in the sample metadata. Where available, HLA class I and class II types were obtained from metadata supplied by the sample provider rather than from assay-based typing.

TCRbeta CDR3 regions were amplified from genomic DNA by means of the immunoSEQ Assay, a bias-controlled multiplex PCR. In the authors' own workflow: Nucleated cell counts per sample were estimated from amplification of reference gene primers within the assay. To quantify the absolute abundance of each unique TCRbeta CDR3 rearrangement, sequence reads were collapsed and filtered. For each sample, productive Simpson clonality was calculated as the square root of Simpson's diversity index across productive rearrangements. The clones in this table, taken by TCRdb from immuneACCESS, are in-frame only. Not every clone is retained; where verified, under half of the shortfall comes from an unresolved V gene, and the cause of the rest is unknown. V and J calls and clone size are as listed in that table; D and trimming were resolved from the DNA. The sample table records roughly 63,000 clones; 80% to 90% of these occur just once. The ten biggest clones cover roughly 2.8% of the sample.

Worth noting for this clone: Its antigen is unknown. It has no much larger one-base neighbor in the sample; base qualities were not kept.

The CDR3 holds 15 amino acids from the cysteine to the phenylalanine. Only CDR3 DNA is held: 45 bases, read in frame from base 1. For this chain, trimming is 1 base at the V end and 4 bases at the J end, and the number of junction bases without a gene match is 5. CDR1 LGHNA and CDR2 YNFKEQ were looked up in the germline V gene. What the work shows at the level of the full study, not this receptor alone: How much clinical and demographic metadata was included differed by source and by participant, and the metadata was provided uncurated.

The collaborating institutions used their own protocols to collect whole blood in K2EDTA tubes. Collaborator samples were shipped for TCRbeta analysis as frozen whole blood, isolated PBMCs, or DNA extracted from either sample type. The sequence was obtained from a man in his fifties or sixties with acute or convalescent COVID-19. Sample: peripheral blood. The chain is encoded by TRBV4-2 joined to TRBJ2-5, and TRBD2 aligns with 8 junction nucleotides. In nucleotides, the sequence is TGTGCCAGCAGCCAAGTAGCGGGACCCTTAGAGACCCAGTACTTC. Its translation is CASSQVAGPLETQYF.